One and the same sample provided the 29 T cell receptor beta chains below, sequenced in a study of T cell responses to AZD1222 COVID-19 vaccine. The data were produced by immunoSEQ multiplex PCR, yet TCRdb's version contains in-frame clones alone and is incomplete. The table shows about 99,000 clones, with around 90% occurring only once. Sequences were derived from peripheral blood, sampled on day 0 of AZD1222 vaccination. All receptors derive from an adult in good health.

The chain carries TRBV2 and TRBJ1-2; no clear D gene. Per germline, CDR1 SNHLY and CDR2 FYNNEI. Trimming took off 4 bases at V and 8 bases at J, with 14 bases between the two ends. The CDR3 has 13 residues. CDR3 in amino acids: CASSVIQSGGYTF. The CDR3 nucleotides read TGTGCCAGCAGTGTAATACAGTCTGGAGGCTACACCTTC. Based on the CDR3 plus reference TRBV2 and TRBJ1-2, the full variable domain is EPEVTQTPSHQVTQMGQEVILRCVPISNHLYFYWYRQILGQKVEFLVSFYNNEISEKSEIFDDQFSVERPDGSNFTLKIRSTKLEDSAMYFCASSVIQSGGYTFGSGTRLTVV.

V and J are TRBV15 and TRBJ2-4, with 13 bases that match TRBD2. Germline V gene sequence: CDR1 LNHNV, CDR2 YYDKDF (reference sequence). V lost 2 bases, J lost 0 bases, and 10 bases stayed unmatched. The CDR3 is 20 residues long. In nucleotides, the CDR3 is TGTGCCACCAGCAGAACTACCGGGACTAGCGGGGCCATAGCCAAAAACATTCAGTACTTC. Protein product: CATSRTTGTSGAIAKNIQYF.

This clone was seen just once. The CDR3, as DNA: TGTGCTAGTGGTTTGGACCCCGACAGGCCTGAGGCGCGTGGAAACACCATATATTTT. Translated: CASGLDPDRPEARGNTIYF. The rearrangement uses TRBV12-5 and TRBJ1-3, with TRBD1 as a possible D gene (6 bases). The V and J ends lost 1 base and 3 bases respectively, with 22 bases between them. The CDR3 runs 19 residues. Germline V CDR1 and CDR2: LGHNT, FRNRAP.

This chain connects TRBV5-4 to TRBJ2-7; TRBD1 matches at 7 bases. Germline V CDR1 and CDR2: SGHNT, YYREEE (reference sequence). V was pared by 4 bases and J by 1 base, with 2 bases of the junction left unmatched. The CDR3 runs 13 residues. The CDR3: CASSLGQSYEQYF. The CDR3 DNA reads as TGTGCCAGCAGCCTGGGACAGTCCTACGAGCAGTACTTC.

The chain combines TRBV5-1 with TRBJ1-2, with D maybe TRBD1 (5 bases). Germline V gene lookup returns CDR1 SGHRS and CDR2 YFSETQ. The CDR3 is 16 residues long. The V and J ends lost 4 bases and 1 base respectively, with 17 bases between them. This CDR3 is CASSDEVTAFNYGYTF. In DNA form, the CDR3 reads TGCGCCAGCAGCGATGAAGTGACAGCCTTTAACTATGGCTACACCTTC.

V gene TRBV7-9 combines with J gene TRBJ2-7, with 8 bases that match TRBD1. The trim removed 1 base at V and 3 bases at J, leaving 8 bases unmatched. Germline V gene sequence: CDR1 SEHNR, CDR2 FQNEAQ (reference sequence). The CDR3 is made up of 16 amino acids. CDR3 in DNA: TGTGCCAGCAGCTTAGTTTTGGCAGGGGGCAGCTACGAGCAGTACTTC. Translating it yields CASSLVLAGGSYEQYF.

This sequence joins TRBV7-5 and TRBJ1-6. TRBV7-5 is shown as a pseudogene. The CDR3 is 10 residues long. The CDR3 DNA follows: TGTGCCAGAAAGCGATCACCCCTCCACTTT. Residues: CARKRSPLHF.

The chain joins TRBV4-1 to TRBJ2-6; D unclear. Germline-derived CDR1 and CDR2 are MGHRA and YSYEKL. The CDR3 extends over 17 amino acids. V lost 1 base, J lost 3 bases, and 13 bases lay in between. The CDR3 loop reads CASSQATTPSGANVLTF. The DNA for the CDR3 is TGCGCCAGCAGCCAAGCCACGACGCCAAGTGGGGCCAACGTCCTGACTTTC.

V and J are TRBV29-1 and TRBJ1-1; D is uncertain. Trimming cost V 5 bases and J 0 bases, with 10 bases left between them. The CDR3 contains 13 residues. The germline V gene encodes CDR1 SQVTM and CDR2 ANQGSEA. The CDR3 region has the DNA TGCAGCGTTACGCGGATCGTGAACACTGAAGCTTTCTTT. Protein sequence: CSVTRIVNTEAFF. Full variable domain (rest looked up from reference TRBV29-1 and TRBJ1-1): SAVISQKPSRDICQRGTSLTIQCQVDSQVTMMFWYRQQPGQSLTLIATANQGSEATYESGFVIDKFPISRPNLTFSTLTVSNMSPEDSSIYLCSVTRIVNTEAFFGQGTRLTVV.

This chain connects TRBV4-2 to TRBJ2-3, with 8 bases matching TRBD2. The CDR3 has 16 residues. V shed 0 bases and J 4 bases; nucleotides not matched to a gene: 6. In germline, CDR1 is LGHNA, CDR2 YNFKEQ. The CDR3 spells CASSQDPGLGADTQYF. CDR3 in DNA: TGTGCCAGCAGCCAAGACCCGGGACTAGGGGCAGATACGCAGTATTTT.

This sequence joins TRBV19 and TRBJ1-3; D is ambiguous. Trimming removed 1 base from V and 1 base from J, with 8 bases in between. CDR1 is LNHDA and CDR2 is SQIVND in the germline V gene (reference sequence). This CDR3 has 15 amino acids. This chain's CDR3 is CASSIVGVSGNTIYF. CDR3 nucleotides: TGTGCCAGTAGTATAGTCGGTGTGTCTGGAAACACCATATATTTT.

V is TRBV27 and J is TRBJ2-7, with 12 bases identical to TRBD2. There are 16 residues in the CDR3. Germline-derived CDR1 and CDR2 are MNHEY and SMNVEV (reference sequence). V was clipped by 5 bases and J by 3 bases; unmatched bases: 8. The CDR3 nucleotides read TGTGCCAGCAGTCCCTCCGGGACTAGCGGGTTCTACGAGCAGTACTTC. This encodes CASSPSGTSGFYEQYF.

The gene calls are TRBV7-6 and TRBJ2-1, with 9 positions matching TRBD2. V lost 2 bases, J lost 2 bases, and 16 bases stayed unmatched. In germline, CDR1 is SGHVS, CDR2 FNYEAQ. The CDR3 spans 20 residues. The CDR3 DNA reads as TGTGCCAGCAGCTTAATCCCCCCGGCTAGCGGGGCCACTACCTACAATGAGCAGTTCTTC. The encoded protein is CASSLIPPASGATTYNEQFF.

This chain links TRBV4-1 with TRBJ2-7, with TRBD2 matching over 11 bases. The CDR3 sequence is 16 residues long. Germline V gene sequence: CDR1 MGHRA, CDR2 YSYEKL. Trimming at V came to 4 bases and at J to 0 bases, leaving 5 bases not matched to a gene. The CDR3 DNA is TGCGCCAGCAGCCGGGGGACTAGCGGAAACTCCTACGAGCAGTACTTC. Protein product: CASSRGTSGNSYEQYF.

This sequence joins TRBV6-5 and TRBJ2-5, with TRBD1 matching 8 bases. The CDR3 runs 13 residues. From germline, CDR1 is MNHEY and CDR2 SVGAGI. The ends lost 5 bases at V and 4 bases at J; junction bases unmatched: 3. The CDR3 nucleotides read TGTGCCAGCAGTAGACAGGGGCGAGAGACCCAGTACTTC. Protein: CASSRQGRETQYF.

The chain recombines TRBV2 with TRBJ1-1; D gene unclear. Deletions cut 6 bases from V and 1 base from J, with 12 bases between. Germline V gives CDR1 SNHLY, CDR2 FYNNEI. The CDR3 runs 14 residues. The CDR3: CASRELAPNTEAFF. CDR3 nucleotides: TGTGCCAGCAGGGAATTAGCCCCGAACACTGAAGCTTTCTTT.

The CDR3 nucleotides are TGTGCCAGTAGTAACAGGTTGGCCCAAATTCGCAATGAGCAGTTCTTC. Encoded protein: CASSNRLAQIRNEQFF. The chain joins TRBV19 to TRBJ2-1; tentative D call: TRBD1 (5 bases). CDR1 and CDR2 from the germline V gene are LNHDA and SQIVND (reference sequence). V was clipped by 4 bases and J by 6 bases, with 19 bases between them. The CDR3 is 16 amino acids.

The gene calls are TRBV6-4 and TRBJ2-1, with a weak D call TRBD1 (7 bases). Germline-derived CDR1 and CDR2 are MRHNA and SNTAGT. The CDR3 runs to 15 residues. V dropped 0 bases and J dropped 7 bases, with 13 bases sitting between them. DNA for the CDR3: TGTGCCAGCAGTGACTCGGAGGGGGCGATGAATGAGCAGTTCTTC. It codes for CASSDSEGAMNEQFF.

This chain links TRBV2 with TRBJ1-5, with D perhaps matching TRBD1 (6 bases). The length of the CDR3 is 14 residues. Germline V gives CDR1 SNHLY, CDR2 FYNNEI. The ends were cut back, 5 bases at V and 2 bases at J, with 10 bases in the middle. The CDR3 here is CASSQGIGNQPQHF. The CDR3 DNA reads as TGTGCCAGCAGTCAGGGGATTGGCAATCAGCCCCAGCATTTT.

The V call is TRBV6-2 or TRBV6-3, the J call TRBJ2-1, with 7 bases lining up with TRBD1. Germline CDR1 is MNHEY and CDR2 is SVGEGT. CDR3 length equals 14 residues. After removal of 7 bases from V and 2 bases from J, the junction contained 5 bases not matched to a gene. CDR3 amino acids: CASNPGQTYNEQFF. CDR3 bases: TGTGCCAGCAACCCGGGACAGACCTACAATGAGCAGTTCTTC.

This clone was detected only once. The genes are TRBV25-1 and TRBJ1-2; no reliable D call. V was trimmed by 5 bases and J by 4 bases, leaving 5 bases between them. Germline V lookup: CDR1 MGHDK, CDR2 SYGVNS. This CDR3 spans 11 amino acids. Here the CDR3 DNA reads TGTGCCAGCAGTACCGGCTATGGCTACACCTTC. This encodes CASSTGYGYTF.

This chain uses TRBV6-1 with TRBJ1-6; 8 bases map to TRBD1. In germline, CDR1 is MNHNS, CDR2 SASEGT. CDR3 length: 14 residues. The ends lost 6 bases at V and 6 bases at J; junction bases unmatched: 4. The CDR3 region is CASRLDRGNSPLHF. The CDR3 DNA sequence: TGTGCCAGCAGGCTCGACAGGGGTAATTCACCCCTCCACTTT.

This chain joins TRBV24-1 and TRBJ1-1; unclear D gene. The CDR3 totals 13 residues. Looked up from germline, CDR1 is KGHDR and CDR2 is SFDVKD. V lost 7 bases, J lost 5 bases, and 13 bases lay in between. CDR3 sequence reads: CATSESGYTEAFF. The CDR3 region has the DNA TGTGCCACCAGCGAATCCGGTTATACTGAAGCTTTCTTT.

This rearrangement joins TRBV5-1 to TRBJ2-3, with 9 bases fitting TRBD2. CDR3 length equals 17 residues. J was trimmed by 2 bases and V by 0 bases; bases with no gene match: 7. Germline lookup yields CDR1 SGHRS and CDR2 YFSETQ. CDR3 in DNA: TGCGCCAGCAGCTTGGCGGCTAGCGGGACAGCCACAGATACGCAGTATTTT. It codes for CASSLAASGTATDTQYF.

CDR3 loop: CASSQDGGQGATIYF. In DNA, the CDR3 is TGCGCCAGCAGCCAAGATGGAGGACAGGGAGCCACCATATATTTT. This chain connects TRBV4-3 to TRBJ1-3; 8 nucleotides agree with TRBD1. Trimming removed 0 bases from V and 9 bases from J; junction bases left unmatched: 7. The CDR3 spans 15 residues. Per germline, CDR1 LGHNA and CDR2 YSLEER.

This chain uses TRBV20-1 with TRBJ2-3, with D possibly matching TRBD2 (6 bases). CDR3 length: 18 residues. Looked up from germline, CDR1 is DFQATT and CDR2 is SNEGSKA (reference sequence). Trimming removed 3 bases from V and 3 bases from J, with 25 bases in between. CDR3 DNA: TGCAGTGCTAGTGGTAGCGAGGGACTCCTGAGGCTTACAGATACGCAGTATTTT. Residues: CSASGSEGLLRLTDTQYF.

This clone was seen only once. The chain has TRBV5-6 and TRBJ1-2; tentative D call: TRBD1 (5 bases). Trimming stripped 4 bases from V and 5 bases from J, with 12 bases between. The length of the CDR3 is 13 residues. Germline V gene sequence: CDR1 SGHDT, CDR2 YYEEEE. The chain's CDR3 is CASSHDSRYGYTF. The CDR3 coding sequence is TGTGCCAGCAGCCATGACAGTAGATATGGCTACACCTTC.

The chain joins TRBV29-1 to TRBJ1-5; D unclear. The CDR3 is 12 residues long. Trimming shortened V by 5 bases and J by 1 base, and 6 bases separated the two germline ends. Germline assignment: CDR1 SQVTM and CDR2 ANQGSEA. CDR3 nucleotide sequence: TGCAGCGTTCGGGAAAGCAATCAGCCCCAGCATTTT. As protein: CSVRESNQPQHF.

V gene TRBV3-1 (or the pseudogene TRBV3-2) combines with J gene TRBJ2-3, with D possibly TRBD2 on 6 matching bases. In germline, CDR1 is LGHDT, CDR2 YNNKEL (reference sequence). Trimming stripped 4 bases from V and 4 bases from J, with 9 bases between. This CDR3 region has 13 residues. As DNA, the CDR3 is TGTGCCAGCAGCCCTCCGGGGGCAGATACGCAGTATTTT. The encoded protein is CASSPPGADTQYF.